These T cell receptor beta chains were read from a single sample in a study of T cell changes during pregnancy in multiple sclerosis. Data came from immunoSEQ multiplex PCR; TCRdb stores just in-frame clones and leaves some out. Of about 59,000 clones detected, 80% to 95% appear once; the ten largest clones hold around 3%. Source: peripheral blood, taken in the third trimester of pregnancy. Receptors originate from a female donor in good health, enrolled as a control in a pregnancy study. The CDR3 runs from the conserved cysteine through the conserved F or W. Each record gives: CDR3 length, J gene, V gene, D gene, clone size, CDR3 DNA, CDR3 protein. D genes are given only for firm matches. Expanded clones get a size class; other rows say once, few or many, or leave the size out.

17 TRBJ2-7 TRBV28 NA NA TGTGCCAGCAGTTATACAGGGAGACAGTCCTACTCCTACGAGCAGTACTTC CASSYTGRQSYSYEQYF
14 TRBJ1-2 TRBV5-1 NA once TGCGCCAGCAGCCCCGAGGGGGGCGGGAGAGGCTACACCTTC CASSPEGGGRGYTF
15 TRBJ1-3 TRBV11-3 NA NA TGTGCCAGCAGCTTGTGGGAGAGCTCTGGAAACACCATATATTTT CASSLWESSGNTIYF
16 TRBJ2-7 TRBV6-6 TRBD1 NA TGTGCCAGCAGTTACTCTAGGGACAGGGGCTCCTACGAGCAGTACTTC CASSYSRDRGSYEQYF
14 TRBJ2-1 TRBV4-1 NA NA TGCGCCAGCAGCGGGGGGGCCTACTACAATGAGCAGTTCTTC CASSGGAYYNEQFF
14 TRBJ2-3 TRBV7-3 TRBD2 NA TGTGCCAGCAGCCCAGGACTAGCGACAGATACGCAGTATTTT CASSPGLATDTQYF
13 TRBJ2-5 TRBV19 NA NA TGTGCCAGTAGTATCGACTCTCAAGAGACCCAGTACTTC CASSIDSQETQYF
20 TRBJ2-7 TRBV5-4 NA NA TGTGCCAGCAGCTTATCCCCCCCCCGCGCTCCGGGGAGCGAACATTACGAGCAGTACTTC CASSLSPPRAPGSEHYEQYF
15 TRBJ2-7 TRBV5-1 TRBD1 NA TGCGCCAGCAGCGGGGCAGGGGACAGGGTGTACGAGCAGTACTTC CASSGAGDRVYEQYF
14 TRBJ2-7 TRBV5-1 NA NA TGCGCCAGCAGCCCCGACTGGAACTCCTACGAGCAGTACTTC CASSPDWNSYEQYF
16 TRBJ1-1 TRBV28 NA NA TGTGCCAGCAGTTCGCCGGGAGGGCCTTGGAACCCTGAAGCTTTCTTT CASSSPGGPWNPEAFF
19 TRBJ2-3 TRBV21-1 NA few TGTGCCAGCAGCGAGGGACTAGCGGGAACCTTAACTAGCACAGATACGCAGTATTTT CASSEGLAGTLTSTDTQYF
12 TRBJ2-2 TRBV30 NA NA TGTGCCTGGAGGTGGGGAGCCGGGGAGCTGTTTTTT CAWRWGAGELFF
14 TRBJ1-2 TRBV4-1 TRBD1 NA TGCGCCAGCAGCCAGGACAGGGGAATATATGGCTACACCTTC CASSQDRGIYGYTF
15 TRBJ2-7 TRBV7-9 NA NA TGTGCCAGCAGGTTAACCCCCTCCCAAGGGGGCGAGCAGTACTTC CASRLTPSQGGEQYF
17 TRBJ1-2 TRBV5-6 NA NA TGTGCCAGCAGCTTGTATTCCCCATTGGCAGGGCGGTATGGCTACACCTTC CASSLYSPLAGRYGYTF
15 TRBJ1-2 TRBV4-3 NA NA TGCGCCAGCAGCCAAGTGGACAGCCTCTTCCGAGGCTACACCTTC CASSQVDSLFRGYTF
12 TRBJ2-1 TRBV7-6 NA NA TGTGCCAGCAGCTCAGATACGGGAGAGCAGTTCTTC CASSSDTGEQFF
13 TRBJ1-1 TRBV2 NA NA TGTGCCAGCAGTGACGACAGGAACACTGAAGCTTTCTTT CASSDDRNTEAFF
12 TRBJ1-5 TRBV15 TRBD1 NA TGTGCCACGGGACAGTTTAATCAGCCCCAGCATTTT CATGQFNQPQHF
15 TRBJ1-2 TRBV4-3 NA NA TGCGCCAGCAGCCAAGTTGACGGGGGGAGCGATGGCTACACCTTC CASSQVDGGSDGYTF
14 TRBJ1-2 TRBV4-1 NA NA TGCGCCAGCAGGGGTCGGCAGGCGCTTTATGGCTACACCTTC CASRGRQALYGYTF
14 TRBJ1-1 TRBV5-1 NA NA TGCGCCAGCAGCCCCCTAGGGGATAGGACTGAAGCTTTCTTT CASSPLGDRTEAFF
16 TRBJ2-2 TRBV7-2 TRBD2 NA TGTGCCAGCAGCTTACGGCTAGCGGGAGTGACCGGGGAGCTGTTTTTT CASSLRLAGVTGELFF
14 TRBJ1-1 TRBV10-3 TRBD1 NA TGTGCCATCAATCCCGGACAGGGGGATACTGAAGCTTTCTTT CAINPGQGDTEAFF
15 TRBJ2-1 TRBV5-6 TRBD2 NA TGTGCCAGCAGCTCCGGGGGGGCCAACGGAAATGAGCAGTTCTTC CASSSGGANGNEQFF
15 TRBJ1-1 TRBV25-1 TRBD1 NA TGTGCCAGCAGTGGAAACCTTAGGACAGGGACAGAAGCTTTCTTT CASSGNLRTGTEAFF
13 TRBJ1-5 TRBV9 NA NA TGTGCCAGCAGTTCCCAGATTAATCAGCCCCAGCATTTT CASSSQINQPQHF
12 TRBJ2-7 TRBV2 NA NA TGTGCCAGCAGTTCAACAGGCCTCGAGCAGTACTTC CASSSTGLEQYF
11 TRBJ1-4 TRBV2 NA NA TGTGCCAGCCAAGGGGGTGAAAAACTGTTTTTT CASQGGEKLFF
16 TRBJ2-3 TRBV7-2 TRBD2 NA TGTGCCAGCAGCCCCGGACTAGCGTTATCGGCAGATACGCAGTATTTT CASSPGLALSADTQYF
15 TRBJ1-6 TRBV2 NA NA TGTGCCAGCACTGCTGGCAGGGCATATAATTCACCCCTCCACTTT CASTAGRAYNSPLHF
15 TRBJ1-6 TRBV11-2 NA NA TGTGCCAGCAGCTTACGAGGAGCGGAGTATTCACCCCTCCACTTT CASSLRGAEYSPLHF
14 TRBJ1-5 TRBV7-6 NA NA TGTGCCAGCAGCTTATACGTCCTCCGGGAGCCCCAGCATTTT CASSLYVLREPQHF
15 TRBJ2-1 TRBV18 NA NA TGTGCCAGCTCACCACCGGGAGACGGGTTCAATGAGCAGTTCTTC CASSPPGDGFNEQFF
14 TRBJ2-7 TRBV5-6 NA NA TGTGCCAGCAGCTTGGACAGGGAAACCTACGAGCAGTACTTC CASSLDRETYEQYF
15 TRBJ2-2 TRBV27 TRBD2 NA TGTGCCAGCAGACTAGCGGGGGGGCCCGCCGGGGAGCTGTTTTTT CASRLAGGPAGELFF
15 TRBJ2-5 TRBV19 TRBD1 NA TGTGCCAGTAGTACGACGAGGACAGGCTCAGAGACCCAGTACTTC CASSTTRTGSETQYF
13 TRBJ1-1 TRBV30 NA NA TGTGCCGTATCGGGAGTAGGGAACACTGAAGCTTTCTTT CAVSGVGNTEAFF
14 TRBJ1-2 TRBV12-5 NA NA TGTGCTAGTGGTTTGGGGGAGCCTAACTATGGCTACACCTTC CASGLGEPNYGYTF
15 TRBJ1-6 TRBV19 TRBD1 NA TGTGCCAGTAGTGGACCCGGGACAGGGGATTCACCCCTCCACTTT CASSGPGTGDSPLHF
15 TRBJ1-2 TRBV7-2 NA NA TGTGCCAGCAGTAGGGGGGGGGCCCTTAACTATGGCTACACCTTC CASSRGGALNYGYTF
13 TRBJ1-1 TRBV27 NA NA TGTGCCAGCAGTTTATCGACCCCGGGAGAAGCTTTCTTT CASSLSTPGEAFF
14 TRBJ2-7 TRBV7-9 NA NA TGTGCCAGCAGCTTAGGGGGGGACCTCCGCGAGCAGTACTTC CASSLGGDLREQYF
20 TRBJ2-5 TRBV4-1 TRBD1 NA TGCGCCAGCAGCCAAAAAAGGGGAAGTGGGGACAGGGTGTACCAAGAGACCCAGTACTTC CASSQKRGSGDRVYQETQYF
16 TRBJ2-3 TRBV28 TRBD2 NA TGTGCCAGCAGTAGCATAGCGGGCCTAAAACCAGATACGCAGTATTTT CASSSIAGLKPDTQYF
14 TRBJ2-5 TRBV5-1 NA few TGCGCCAGCAGCAGTACGTGGCGAGGAGAGACCCAGTACTTC CASSSTWRGETQYF
16 TRBJ2-2 TRBV19 TRBD2 NA TGTGCCAGTAGATCAGCCACTAGCGGGGGCACCGGGGAGCTGTTTTTT CASRSATSGGTGELFF
13 TRBJ2-7 TRBV27 NA NA TGTGCCAGCAGTTCGGGGAGGCTTAGCGAGCAGTACTTC CASSSGRLSEQYF